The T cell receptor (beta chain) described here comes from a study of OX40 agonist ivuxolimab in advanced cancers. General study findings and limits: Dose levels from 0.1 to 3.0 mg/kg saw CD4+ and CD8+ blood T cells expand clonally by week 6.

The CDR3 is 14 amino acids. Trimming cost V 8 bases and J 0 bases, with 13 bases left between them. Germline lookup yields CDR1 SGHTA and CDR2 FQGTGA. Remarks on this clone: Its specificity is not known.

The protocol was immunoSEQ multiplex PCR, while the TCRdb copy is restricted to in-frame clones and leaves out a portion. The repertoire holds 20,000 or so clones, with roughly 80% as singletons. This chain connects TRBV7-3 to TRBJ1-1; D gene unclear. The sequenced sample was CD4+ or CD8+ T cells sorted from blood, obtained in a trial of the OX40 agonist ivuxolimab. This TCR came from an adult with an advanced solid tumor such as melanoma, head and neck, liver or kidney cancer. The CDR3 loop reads CASGGGSMNTEAFF. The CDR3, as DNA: TGTGCCAGCGGAGGAGGGAGTATGAACACTGAAGCTTTCTTT.